The 4 T cell receptor beta chains presented below share a single source sample, sequenced in a study of blood T cell repertoires in COVID-19. Using immunoSEQ multiplex PCR, the repertoire was profiled, and TCRdb retains in-frame clones only, with some absent. The table includes about 250,000 clones, roughly 90% detected once. The sample taken for sequencing was peripheral blood. All receptors derive from a woman aged 40 to 50 who had recovered from COVID-19.

The chain joins TRBV5-4 to TRBJ1-2, with D hard to call. Germline CDR1 is SGHNT and CDR2 is YYREEE (reference sequence). V shed 0 bases and J shed 8 bases, with 14 bases lying between them. This CDR3 has 14 residues. CDR3 DNA: TGTGCCAGCAGCTTGGCGAAGGTCGGAGGCGGCTACACCTTC. Its protein is CASSLAKVGGGYTF.

The CDR3 DNA sequence: TGTGCCAGTAGCGGACAGGGGTACGAGCAGTACTTC. Translating gives CASSGQGYEQYF. The rearrangement uses TRBV19 and TRBJ2-7, with TRBD1 matching 9 bases. The germline CDR1 and CDR2 sequences are LNHDA and SQIVND (reference sequence). The ends lost 6 bases at V and 4 bases at J; junction bases unmatched: 1. This CDR3 spans 12 amino acids.

This chain links TRBV9 with TRBJ1-3; D might be TRBD1 (6 bases). Deletions cut 3 bases from V and 4 bases from J, with 17 bases between. Germline V gene lookup returns CDR1 SGDLS and CDR2 YYNGEE. The CDR3 is 16 amino acids. The CDR3 sequence: CASSGGGPGPGNTIYF. The CDR3 DNA reads TGTGCCAGCAGCGGAGGGGGTCCAGGGCCCGGAAACACCATATATTTT. The variable domain in full, with the rest retrieved from reference TRBV9 and TRBJ1-3, is DSGVTQTPKHLITATGQRVTLRCSPRSGDLSVYWYQQSLDQGLQFLIQYYNGEERAKGNILERFSAQQFPDLHSELNLSSLELGDSALYFCASSGGGPGPGNTIYFGEGSWLTVV.

This clone turned up a few times. The genes are TRBV27 and TRBJ2-7, with 9 nucleotides matching TRBD2. Germline values: CDR1 MNHEY, CDR2 SMNVEV (reference sequence). The CDR3 extends over 16 amino acids. V shed 3 bases and J 2 bases; nucleotides not matched to a gene: 8. This CDR3 is CASSLGGGRGPYEQYF. CDR3 bases: TGTGCCAGCAGTTTGGGTGGCGGGAGGGGTCCCTACGAGCAGTACTTC.